This TCR beta chain was observed in a study of CD4 T cells in relation to SARS-CoV-2 and coronaviruses. Study details: PBMCs were cultured with antigen for over nine days before TCR beta sequencing.

Sequencing used immunoSEQ multiplex PCR; TCRdb keeps in-frame clones, though not all of them. The table lists 30,000 to 45,000 clones, about 80% of them singletons. Germline V lookup: CDR1 SNHLY, CDR2 FYNNEI. The CDR3 has 15 residues. Trimming took off 1 base at V and 2 bases at J, with 11 bases between the two ends. Remarks on this clone: Its antigen is undetermined.

This receptor was taken from an adult with COVID-19. The source material was memory CD4+ T cells from PBMCs, cultured in vitro. This sequence joins TRBV2 and TRBJ2-5; D gene unclear. CDR3 sequence: CASSEVTPRQETQYF. In nucleotides, the CDR3 is TGTGCCAGCAGTGAAGTGACGCCTAGACAAGAGACCCAGTACTTC.